These T cell receptor beta chains were read from a single sample in a study of blood T cell repertoires in COVID-19. The data were produced by immunoSEQ multiplex PCR, yet TCRdb's version contains in-frame clones alone and is incomplete. This sample has 200,000 to 300,000 clones, with just under 90% found just once. The sequenced material came from PBMCs or T cells enriched from blood (not recorded which). These receptors were obtained from a woman aged 25-40 years with acute COVID-19. Both conserved end residues are part of each CDR3. The D gene is left open where the match is weak. The size field is filled for only some rows; it gives once, few, many or a size class.

abundance,d_gene,j_gene,v_gene,CDR3aa,CDR3nt
-,-,TRBJ1-1,TRBV3-1/TRBV3-2,CASSQDRWREAFF,TGTGCCAGCAGCCAAGATCGATGGAGAGAAGCTTTCTTT
-,TRBD2,TRBJ2-2,TRBV5-5,CASSLGRGGAPGELFF,TGTGCCAGCAGCTTGGGTCGCGGGGGGGCACCCGGGGAGCTGTTTTTT
few,TRBD1,TRBJ1-1,TRBV6-5,CASSSQGASGTEAFF,TGTGCCAGCAGTTCGCAGGGGGCGAGTGGAACTGAAGCTTTCTTT
-,TRBD2,TRBJ2-3,TRBV29-1,CSEITSGGTDTQYF,TGCAGCGAGATTACTAGCGGGGGCACAGATACGCAGTATTTT
-,TRBD1,TRBJ1-3,TRBV5-1,CASSLQGARNTIYF,TGCGCCAGCAGCTTACAGGGGGCTCGAAACACCATATATTTT
-,-,TRBJ1-1,TRBV7-9,CASSLPPGWAPVTEAFF,TGTGCCAGCAGCTTACCCCCGGGGTGGGCCCCGGTTACTGAAGCTTTCTTT
-,TRBD2,TRBJ2-2,TRBV9,CASSPYGLAARFANTGELFF,TGTGCCAGCAGCCCGTACGGACTAGCGGCCAGGTTCGCGAACACCGGGGAGCTGTTTTTT
-,-,TRBJ1-2,TRBV9,CASSGLGAITNYGYTF,TGTGCCAGCAGCGGTTTGGGCGCGATTACTAACTATGGCTACACCTTC
-,-,TRBJ2-5,TRBV7-2,CASSFRHRVVETQYF,TGTGCCAGCAGCTTCCGACACAGGGTCGTCGAGACCCAGTACTTC
once,TRBD1,TRBJ1-1,TRBV2,CASSRDRGLNTEAFF,TGTGCCAGCAGCCGGGACAGGGGCCTGAACACTGAAGCTTTCTTT
-,-,TRBJ1-6,TRBV7-2,CASSARQAVNSPLHF,TGTGCCAGCAGCGCCAGACAAGCCGTTAATTCACCCCTCCACTTT
few,TRBD1,TRBJ1-3,TRBV9,CASSFRGPGNTIYF,TGTGCCAGCAGCTTCAGGGGGCCTGGAAACACCATATATTTT
-,TRBD1,TRBJ1-5,TRBV7-2,CASSWTGMGYSNQPQHF,TGTGCCAGCAGCTGGACAGGGATGGGGTATAGCAATCAGCCCCAGCATTTT
-,-,TRBJ1-3,TRBV15,CATSRADRLSGNTIYF,TGTGCCACCAGCAGAGCTGACAGGCTCTCTGGAAACACCATATATTTT
-,TRBD2,TRBJ2-2,TRBV10-2,CASSRGGITGELFF,TGCGCCAGCAGCCGCGGGGGGATCACCGGGGAGCTGTTTTTT
-,-,TRBJ1-2,TRBV29-1,CSGSQTGDYGYTF,TGCAGCGGCTCGCAGACAGGAGACTATGGCTACACCTTC
-,-,TRBJ1-5,TRBV19,CASSIQKYSNQPQHF,TGTGCCAGTAGTATCCAGAAGTATAGCAATCAGCCCCAGCATTTT
-,TRBD2,TRBJ2-1,TRBV29-1,CSGERGLAGSSEQFF,TGCAGCGGGGAGAGGGGGCTAGCGGGGAGCAGTGAGCAGTTCTTC
-,TRBD1,TRBJ2-7,TRBV5-4,CASSLDGTGVYEQYF,TGTGCCAGCAGCTTGGATGGGACAGGGGTATACGAGCAGTACTTC
once,TRBD1,TRBJ2-5,TRBV19,CASSDRQGMKTQYF,TGTGCCAGTAGTGACCGACAGGGTATGAAGACCCAGTACTTC
-,TRBD1,TRBJ1-4,TRBV6-5,CASIPTGGMGEKLFF,TGTGCCAGCATCCCTACAGGGGGAATGGGTGAAAAACTGTTTTTT
-,-,TRBJ2-6,TRBV11-3,CASSQRGTSGANVLTF,TGTGCCAGCAGCCAACGGGGGACCTCTGGGGCCAACGTCCTGACTTTC
once,-,TRBJ2-1,TRBV2,CASSDPPAEYNEQFF,TGTGCCAGCAGTGACCCGCCGGCGGAATACAATGAGCAGTTCTTC
-,-,TRBJ1-2,TRBV14,CASSQDWANYGYTF,TGTGCCAGCAGCCAAGATTGGGCAAACTATGGCTACACCTTC
-,TRBD1,TRBJ1-5,TRBV7-9,CASSSTGQGQPQHF,TGTGCCAGCAGCTCGACAGGGCAGGGTCAGCCCCAGCATTTT
-,-,TRBJ2-5,TRBV5-1,CASSLAYGPEAQYF,TGCGCCAGCAGCTTGGCCTACGGCCCCGAGGCCCAGTACTTC
-,TRBD1,TRBJ2-7,TRBV5-6,CASSSTGIHEQYF,TGTGCCAGCAGCTCGACAGGGATCCACGAGCAGTACTTC
-,TRBD2,TRBJ2-1,TRBV5-1,CASSLGGTSGYNEQFF,TGCGCCAGCAGCTTAGGTGGGACTAGCGGATACAATGAGCAGTTCTTC
-,TRBD1,TRBJ2-2,TRBV27,CASSWGQRNTGELFF,TGTGCCAGCAGTTGGGGACAGAGGAACACCGGGGAGCTGTTTTTT
-,TRBD1,TRBJ2-1,TRBV19,CASSIVRDRANEQFF,TGTGCCAGTAGTATAGTTAGGGACAGGGCGAATGAGCAGTTCTTC
once,TRBD2,TRBJ2-2,TRBV3-1/TRBV3-2,CASSQATAGGHTGELFF,TGTGCCAGCAGCCAAGCTACAGCGGGGGGGCACACCGGGGAGCTGTTTTTT
-,-,TRBJ1-1,TRBV2,CASSLQGNTEAFF,TGTGCCAGCAGTTTACAGGGGAACACTGAAGCTTTCTTT
-,-,TRBJ1-1,TRBV6-4,CASSVTMENTEAFF,TGTGCCAGCAGCGTGACTATGGAGAACACTGAAGCTTTCTTT
-,-,TRBJ2-5,TRBV12-3/TRBV12-4,CASSLAGGETQYF,TGTGCCAGCAGTTTAGCAGGGGGAGAGACCCAGTACTTC
-,TRBD1,TRBJ2-7,TRBV6-5,CASSIDRGLEQYF,TGTGCCAGCAGTATCGACAGGGGACTCGAGCAGTACTTC
-,-,TRBJ2-5,TRBV7-9,CASSPSETQYF,TGTGCCAGCAGCCCATCCGAGACCCAGTACTTC
-,TRBD1,TRBJ2-5,TRBV25-1,CASSNQGARETQYF,TGTGCCAGCAGTAATCAGGGGGCGCGGGAGACCCAGTACTTC
-,TRBD1,TRBJ1-1,TRBV29-1,CSVAGTGGVGTEAFF,TGCAGCGTCGCCGGGACAGGGGGTGTTGGGACTGAAGCTTTCTTT
-,-,TRBJ2-7,TRBV4-2,CASSQDSYEQYF,TGTGCCAGCAGCCAGGACAGCTACGAGCAGTACTTC
-,TRBD1,TRBJ1-2,TRBV9,CASSVGRDRGRYTF,TGTGCCAGCAGCGTAGGCCGCGACAGGGGGCGTTACACCTTC
-,-,TRBJ2-7,TRBV28,CASSSTTNEQYF,TGTGCCAGCAGCTCCACCACAAACGAGCAGTACTTC
-,TRBD1,TRBJ2-7,TRBV5-6,CASSIDRAYYEQYF,TGTGCCAGCAGCATTGACAGGGCCTACTACGAGCAGTACTTC
-,TRBD2,TRBJ2-1,TRBV30,CAWVGLAGGPNEQFF,TGTGCCTGGGTGGGACTAGCGGGGGGTCCCAATGAGCAGTTCTTC
-,-,TRBJ1-1,TRBV2,CASSESGNTEAFF,TGTGCCAGCAGTGAATCGGGAAACACTGAAGCTTTCTTT
-,-,TRBJ1-6,TRBV15,CATSRQGYSNSPLHF,TGTGCCACCAGCAGACAGGGGTACTCTAATTCACCCCTCCACTTT
-,TRBD2,TRBJ2-3,TRBV30,CAWNGGVKDTQYF,TGTGCCTGGAACGGGGGGGTCAAGGATACGCAGTATTTT
few,TRBD1,TRBJ2-7,TRBV5-1,CASSQGQGIVYEQYF,TGCGCCAGCAGCCAAGGACAGGGCATCGTTTACGAGCAGTACTTC
-,TRBD1,TRBJ1-2,TRBV3-1/TRBV3-2,CASSQAGQGNYGYTF,TGTGCCAGCAGCCAAGCGGGACAGGGGAACTATGGCTACACCTTC
-,TRBD2,TRBJ2-3,TRBV5-1,CASSLGLAGTDTQYF,TGCGCCAGCAGCTTGGGACTAGCAGGGACAGATACGCAGTATTTT